The 26 T cell receptor beta chains below all came from one sample that was sequenced in a study of CD8 T cells in ankylosing spondylitis. One entry per CDR3 protein, called by TCRdb with MiXCR from the 5' RACE reads. The sample has 150,000 to 200,000 distinct CDR3 sequences, approximately 12% seen once. The sample was blood, either unsorted or a sorted T cell fraction (not recorded which). These receptors all stem from a female donor with ankylosing spondylitis or in good health (not recorded which).

There are a few counts of this clonotype. CDR3 in amino acids: CASRQGTGKNIQYF. The CDR3 bases are TGCGCCAGCCGACAGGGAACGGGCAAAAACATTCAGTACTTC. The chain carries TRBV5-1 and TRBJ2-4; 7 bases fit TRBD1. The CDR3 is 14 amino acids. After removal of 7 bases from V and 3 bases from J, the junction contained 7 bases not matched to a gene. The germline V gene has CDR1 SGHRS and CDR2 YFSETQ.

The genes are TRBV12-3 or TRBV12-4 and TRBJ2-2, with TRBD2 matching over 8 bases. V gave up 3 bases and J gave up 0 bases; unmatched junction bases: 12. CDR3 length equals 19 residues. The CDR3: CASSFLLGLGISNTGELFF. Written as DNA, the CDR3 is TGTGCCAGCAGTTTTTTACTGGGACTAGGTATCTCGAACACCGGGGAGCTGTTTTTT.

This clonotype was detected ten times or more. The chain joins TRBV4-3 to TRBJ2-3; 11 nucleotides agree with TRBD2. Trimming removed 0 bases from V and 4 bases from J; junction bases left unmatched: 3. The CDR3 is 16 amino acids. The germline gives CDR1 LGHNA, CDR2 YSLEER. The CDR3 loop reads CASSQELAGGADTQYF. CDR3 sequence (DNA): TGCGCCAGCAGCCAAGAGTTAGCGGGAGGGGCAGATACGCAGTATTTT.

This clonotype was counted a few times. This chain links TRBV12-3 or TRBV12-4 with TRBJ2-3; perhaps TRBD2 as D (6 bases). This CDR3 spans 14 amino acids. V was clipped by 6 bases and J by 4 bases, with 14 bases between them. The CDR3 spells CASRGGSEADTQYF. CDR3 nucleotide sequence: TGTGCCAGCAGGGGAGGTAGCGAGGCAGATACGCAGTATTTT.

The chain employs TRBV6-2 or TRBV6-3 and TRBJ2-5; D unresolved. The V and J ends lost 6 bases and 5 bases respectively, with 7 bases between them. Germline CDR1 reads MNHEY; CDR2 reads SVGEGT. There are 11 residues in the CDR3. The CDR3 reads CASSNTETQYF. The DNA of the CDR3 is TGTGCCAGCAGCAATACGGAGACCCAGTACTTC.

This clonotype was recorded a few times. The chain is built from TRBV5-1 and TRBJ2-1; 14 bases line up with TRBD2. J lost 6 bases, V lost 4 bases, and 3 bases had no gene match. The CDR3 has 15 amino acids. Germline loops: CDR1 SGHRS, CDR2 YFSETQ. CDR3: CASSIGLAGGNEQFF. DNA for the CDR3: TGCGCCAGCAGCATCGGACTAGCGGGAGGCAATGAGCAGTTCTTC.

This clonotype was seen a handful of times. The gene calls are TRBV7-3 and TRBJ1-2, with 8 bases that match TRBD1. Trimming cost V 4 bases and J 3 bases; bases outside gene matches: 7. The CDR3 is 15 amino acids. Germline V gene lookup returns CDR1 SGHTA and CDR2 FQGTGA. Here the CDR3 reads CASSSGQGIDYGYTF. The CDR3 coding sequence is TGTGCCAGCAGCTCTGGACAGGGTATCGACTATGGCTACACCTTC.

The chain is built from TRBV6-2 or TRBV6-3 and TRBJ2-7; 7 positions agree with TRBD1. V was pared by 7 bases and J by 5 bases, with 8 bases of the junction left unmatched. The CDR3 contains 13 residues. The germline gives CDR1 MNHEY, CDR2 SVGEGT. DNA of the CDR3: TGTGCCAGCACCAGACAGGGACGCCACGAGCAGTACTTC. It codes for CASTRQGRHEQYF.

This clonotype occurred a few times. The gene calls are TRBV10-3 and TRBJ1-3; D perhaps matches TRBD1 (5 bases). CDR1 is ENHRY, CDR2 SYGVKD, per germline. V was cut by 2 bases and J by 2 bases, with 7 bases left in between. This CDR3 has 14 residues. The CDR3 spells CAISEARAGNTIYF. CDR3 coding DNA: TGTGCCATCAGTGAGGCCAGGGCTGGAAACACCATATATTTT.

The gene calls are TRBV4-3 and TRBJ2-1; TRBD2 matches at 12 bases. The V gene end was trimmed by 3 bases and the J gene end by 1 base; junction bases not matched to a gene: 13. Germline CDR1 is LGHNA and CDR2 is YSLEER. This CDR3 has 20 amino acids. The CDR3 spells CASSQALLAGGPLSYNEQFF. The CDR3 DNA is TGCGCCAGCAGCCAGGCGCTTCTAGCGGGAGGGCCTCTGTCCTACAATGAGCAGTTCTTC.

This sequence joins TRBV19 and TRBJ2-7, with 10 bases that match TRBD2. The CDR3 spans 16 residues. Germline CDR1 LNHDA, CDR2 SQIVND (reference sequence). Losses at the gene ends were 4 bases for V and 3 bases for J; bases not matched to a gene: 9. CDR3 residues: CASSRTLAGAYYEQYF. CDR3 coding DNA: TGTGCCAGTAGTAGGACTCTAGCGGGAGCTTACTACGAGCAGTACTTC.

Notes on this clonotype: A read error is possible here, since a much larger clone lies one base away. The chain couples TRBV5-1 to TRBJ1-4; D possibly corresponds to TRBD1 (6 bases). This CDR3 comprises 16 residues. Germline V gene lookup returns CDR1 SGHRS and CDR2 YFSETQ. CDR3 sequence reads: CASSTQGRATHEKLFF. In DNA form, the CDR3 reads TGCGCCAGCAGTACACAGGGCCGGGCAACTCATGAAAAACTGTTTTTT.

This clonotype showed up many times. This rearrangement joins TRBV4-2 to TRBJ2-7; TRBD2 aligns across 11 bases. This CDR3 is 17 amino acids long. Germline lookup yields CDR1 LGHNA and CDR2 YNFKEQ. Trimming cost V 3 bases and J 1 base; bases outside gene matches: 8. CDR3 loop: CASSQIAGGPRSYEQYF. In DNA, the CDR3 is TGTGCCAGCAGCCAGATAGCGGGAGGGCCTAGATCCTACGAGCAGTACTTC.

This clonotype has a count of ten or more. This chain connects TRBV7-3 to TRBJ1-1; D uncertain. The V gene's germline CDR1 is SGHTA and CDR2 FQGTGA. Between the trimmed V and J ends, which lost 2 bases and 5 bases, there was a span of 9 bases. This CDR3 is 13 amino acids long. The CDR3 spells CASSLEESTEAFF. The CDR3 nucleotides read TGTGCCAGCAGCTTAGAGGAGAGTACTGAAGCTTTCTTT. Using reference TRBV7-3 and TRBJ1-1 for the parts outside the CDR3, the full variable domain is GAGVSQTPSNKVTEKGKYVELRCDPISGHTALYWYRQSLGQGPEFLIYFQGTGAADDSGLPNDRFFAVRPEGSVSTLKIQRTERGDSAVYLCASSLEESTEAFFGQGTRLTVV.

This clonotype has just a few counts. This may come from a read error, since a much larger clone is one base off. The chain employs TRBV12-3 or TRBV12-4 and TRBJ1-3; no clear D. The V end lost 5 bases, the J end lost 4 bases, and 15 bases lay between the germline ends. The CDR3 is made up of 15 amino acids. The CDR3 is CASSRSAVLGNTIYF. The CDR3 coding sequence is TGTGCCAGCAGTCGATCGGCAGTGCTAGGAAACACCATATATTTT.

This clonotype was found many times. V is TRBV12-5 and J is TRBJ2-2; D unresolved. The V end lost 5 bases, the J end lost 1 base, and 8 bases lay between the germline ends. Germline assignment: CDR1 LGHNT and CDR2 FRNRAP. The CDR3 totals 14 residues. Here the CDR3 reads CASGPSVNTGELFF. DNA for the CDR3: TGTGCTAGTGGTCCCAGTGTGAACACCGGGGAGCTGTTTTTT.

On this clonotype itself: A single base separates this from a much larger clone, so it may be a read error. The V call is TRBV7-2, the J call TRBJ1-2; no firm D call. V lost 5 bases and J 6 bases, leaving 16 bases between the germline ends. CDR3 length equals 14 residues. Germline values: CDR1 SGHTA, CDR2 FQGNSA. The CDR3 is CASSDLGFGHGYTF. The CDR3 DNA reads TGTGCCAGCAGCGATCTGGGTTTTGGCCATGGCTACACCTTC. The variable domain in full, with the rest retrieved from reference TRBV7-2 and TRBJ1-2, is GAGVSQSPSNKVTEKGKDVELRCDPISGHTALYWYRQSLGQGLEFLIYFQGNSAPDKSGLPSDRFSAERTGGSVSTLTIQRTQQEDSAVYLCASSDLGFGHGYTFGSGTRLTVV.

Many counts were recorded for this clonotype. V is TRBV27 and J is TRBJ1-5; 8 bases map to TRBD1. The CDR3 consists of 14 residues. Trimming at V came to 3 bases and at J to 13 bases, leaving 11 bases not matched to a gene. CDR1 MNHEY and CDR2 SMNVEV come from the germline V gene (reference sequence). The DNA for the CDR3 is TGTGCCAGCAGTTTCTCCGGGACAGGCAACCCACAGCATTTT. It is translated as CASSFSGTGNPQHF.

This clonotype was found many times. The V gene is TRBV28, the J gene TRBJ2-1; 8 positions match TRBD1. The germline CDR1 and CDR2 sequences are MDHEN and SYDVKM. V lost 7 bases to trimming and J lost 8 bases; unmatched junction nucleotides: 16. The CDR3 covers 16 residues. CDR3 nucleotide sequence: TGTGCCAGCAAGGGGCCTTTGAGACAGGGGTACCATGAGCAGTTCTTC. Translated: CASKGPLRQGYHEQFF.

Many counts were recorded for this clonotype. The J gene is TRBJ2-7, the V gene TRBV7-2, with 10 bases lining up with TRBD1. Germline V gene sequence: CDR1 SGHTA, CDR2 FQGNSA. CDR3 length: 14 residues. V was pared by 5 bases and J by 2 bases, with 3 bases of the junction left unmatched. CDR3 protein: CASSRTGGTYEQYF. In DNA form, the CDR3 reads TGTGCCAGCAGCCGGACAGGGGGTACCTACGAGCAGTACTTC.

This clonotype was seen once. J is TRBJ1-1 and V is TRBV18, with a weak D call TRBD1 (5 bases). Germline CDR1 and CDR2: KGHSH and LQKENI. This CDR3 is 14 amino acids long. V was shortened by 1 base and J by 4 bases, with 10 bases between the two germline ends. CDR3 protein: CASSPQPQGTEAFF. CDR3 DNA sequence: TGTGCCAGCTCACCACAACCCCAGGGCACTGAAGCTTTCTTT.

About this clonotype itself: A read error may explain this, as a much larger clone is one base away. V usage is TRBV5-6 and J usage is TRBJ1-5; D may be TRBD1 (6 bases). The CDR3 runs 13 residues. Germline CDR1 and CDR2: SGHDT and YYEEEE. CDR3 sequence reads: CASSSRGGAPQRF. The CDR3 DNA sequence: TGTGCCAGCAGCTCACGCGGGGGGGCGCCCCAGCGTTTT.

This clonotype was seen more than once but under ten times. CDR3 nucleotide sequence: TGTGCCACCACCAGGGGATCCGAGACCCAGTACTTC. It yields the protein CATTRGSETQYF. The gene calls are TRBV6-6 and TRBJ2-5; D perhaps matches TRBD1 (6 bases). The V end was cut by 10 bases, the J end by 5 bases, with 14 bases between. The CDR3 contains 12 residues. Per the germline V gene, CDR1 is MNHNY and CDR2 is SVGAGI (reference sequence).

The genes are TRBV4-3 and TRBJ2-1, with 11 bases identical to TRBD2. Germline V CDR1 and CDR2: LGHNA, YSLEER. CDR3 length: 14 amino acids. V shed 1 base, J shed 15 bases, and the junction held 8 bases outside the gene matches. This chain's CDR3 is CASSQALIAGGLFF. As DNA, the CDR3 is TGCGCCAGCAGCCAAGCCCTAATAGCGGGAGGGTTGTTCTTC.

V gene TRBV7-6 combines with J gene TRBJ2-1, with 8 bases identical to TRBD2. From germline, CDR1 is SGHVS and CDR2 FNYEAQ. Trimming at V came to 5 bases and at J to 12 bases, leaving 15 bases not matched to a gene. The CDR3 runs to 15 residues. The CDR3 spells CASSDQREFLSGQFF. The CDR3 DNA sequence: TGTGCCAGCAGCGATCAGCGGGAGTTTCTTAGCGGGCAGTTCTTC. Complete variable domain (other parts from reference TRBV7-6 and TRBJ2-1): GAGVSQSPRYKVTKRGQDVALRCDPISGHVSLYWYRQALGQGPEFLTYFNYEAQQDKSGLPNDRFSAERPEGSISTLTIQRTEQRDSAMYRCASSDQREFLSGQFFGPGTRLTVL.

This clonotype has ten or more counts. The chain employs TRBV5-1 and TRBJ2-1, with 10 bases matching TRBD1. The CDR3 consists of 16 residues. J gave up 7 bases and V 3 bases, and 10 bases lay outside the gene matches. Germline V gene sequence: CDR1 SGHRS, CDR2 YFSETQ. This chain's CDR3 is CASSSLYGDRGNEQFF. In DNA form, the CDR3 reads TGCGCCAGCAGCTCGCTTTACGGGGACAGGGGAAATGAGCAGTTCTTC.